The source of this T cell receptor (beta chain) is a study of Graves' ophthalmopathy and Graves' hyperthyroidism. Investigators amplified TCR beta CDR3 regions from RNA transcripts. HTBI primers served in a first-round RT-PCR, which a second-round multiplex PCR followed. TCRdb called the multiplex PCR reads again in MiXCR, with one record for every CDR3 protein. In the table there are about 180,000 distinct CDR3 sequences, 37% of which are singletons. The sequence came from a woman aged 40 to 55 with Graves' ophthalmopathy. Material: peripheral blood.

The CDR3 region is CASSFVLAGETQYF. DNA for the CDR3: TGTGCCAGCAGCTTCGTCCTAGCGGGAGAGACCCAGTACTTC. The chain employs TRBV11-1 and TRBJ2-5, with 8 bases matching TRBD2. CDR1 and CDR2 (germline): SGHAT, FQDESV (reference sequence). The CDR3 is 14 residues long. V shed 3 bases and J 4 bases; nucleotides not matched to a gene: 4.